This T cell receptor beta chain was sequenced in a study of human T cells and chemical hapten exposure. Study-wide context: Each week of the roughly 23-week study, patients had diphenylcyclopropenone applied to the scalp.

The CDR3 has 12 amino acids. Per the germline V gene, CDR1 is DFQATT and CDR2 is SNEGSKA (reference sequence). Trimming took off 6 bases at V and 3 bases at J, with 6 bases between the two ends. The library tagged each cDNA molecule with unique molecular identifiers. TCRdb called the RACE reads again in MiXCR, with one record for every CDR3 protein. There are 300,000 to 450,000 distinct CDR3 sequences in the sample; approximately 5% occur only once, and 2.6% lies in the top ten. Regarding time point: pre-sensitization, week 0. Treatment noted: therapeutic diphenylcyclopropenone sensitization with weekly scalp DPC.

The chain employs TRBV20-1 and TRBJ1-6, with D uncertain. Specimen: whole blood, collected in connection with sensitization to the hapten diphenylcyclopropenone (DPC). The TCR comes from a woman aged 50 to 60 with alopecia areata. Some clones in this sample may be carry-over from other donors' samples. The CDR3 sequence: CSARDYNSPLHF. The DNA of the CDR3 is TGCAGTGCGCGAGACTATAATTCACCCCTCCACTTT.